The sequence of this T cell receptor beta chain was determined in a study of cytomegalovirus exposure and HLA in healthy donors. About the research overall: The study placed around 85% of its approximately 400 genotyped donors in the Caucasian-associated ancestry cluster.

Germline assignment: CDR1 SGHNT and CDR2 YYREEE (reference sequence). Trimming at V came to 4 bases and at J to 6 bases, leaving 8 bases not matched to a gene. CDR3 size: 17 residues. Study-level results: An analysis done earlier found most TCR beta V segments productive about 90% or about 30% of the time. The investigators catalogued 164 TCR beta chains as cytomegalovirus-associated. Presence/absence analyses treated sequencing depth as roughly uniform across donors.

13 Jbeta primers and 60 Vbeta primers were used for the PCR. Sequenced by immunoSEQ multiplex PCR; TCRdb stores in-frame clones only, minus some. Seen here are around 180,000 clones, more than 85% observed once, and the top ten hold around 0.21%. With regard to this clone: Its antigen remains unidentified.

This clonotype was obtained from a girl under two years old in good health and CMV-seronegative. Material for sequencing was PBMCs. The rearrangement joins TRBV5-4 to TRBJ2-3, with 16 bases aligning to TRBD2. The CDR3 DNA is TGTGCCAGCAGCCCCATGGGACTAGCGGGAGGGCCGGATACGCAGTATTTT. Translated, it gives CASSPMGLAGGPDTQYF.